The rows below give T cell receptor beta chains drawn from one sample of a study of cytomegalovirus exposure and HLA in healthy donors. Assay used: immunoSEQ multiplex PCR; TCRdb lists only in-frame clones, some missing. This sample yields around 260,000 clones, of which about four fifths are seen a single time; 0.3% to 0.35% belongs to the top ten. Material for sequencing was PBMCs. The origin of the receptors is a girl aged 2-15 years in good health and CMV-seronegative. Both conserved end residues are part of each CDR3. The order of the fields is D gene, V gene, J gene, clone size, CDR3 protein, CDR3 DNA. A D gene is named only where the DNA matches it firmly. The size entry is marked missing in some rows and otherwise reads once, few, many or a size class.

TRBD1,TRBV6-5,TRBJ2-7,-,CASRRTGNYEQYF,TGTGCCAGCAGGCGGACAGGGAACTACGAGCAGTACTTC
TRBD1,TRBV29-1,TRBJ2-7,-,CSVETRTGPYEQYF,TGCAGCGTTGAAACCCGGACAGGCCCCTACGAGCAGTACTTC
-,TRBV30,TRBJ1-1,-,CAWRATGRRFTEAFF,TGTGCCTGGAGGGCCACAGGGAGAAGGTTCACTGAAGCTTTCTTT
-,TRBV7-9,TRBJ2-1,once,CASSRDYQGASEQFF,TGTGCCAGCAGCCGGGACTACCAGGGGGCGAGTGAGCAGTTCTTC
TRBD2,TRBV6-1,TRBJ2-5,-,CASSVTYRSTSGGQETQYF,TGTGCCAGCAGTGTCACCTACCGATCGACTAGCGGGGGGCAAGAGACCCAGTACTTC
TRBD1,TRBV19,TRBJ2-7,few,CASSILGQASYEQYF,TGTGCCAGTAGTATCCTGGGACAGGCCTCCTACGAGCAGTACTTC
-,TRBV28,TRBJ1-4,-,CASRRRVHREKLFF,TGTGCCAGCAGACGCAGGGTCCATAGGGAAAAACTGTTTTTT
-,TRBV6-1,TRBJ1-5,-,CASSSLGTQNQPQHF,TGTGCCAGCAGTTCCCTTGGGACACAGAATCAGCCCCAGCATTTT
-,TRBV4-1,TRBJ1-1,once,CASSQFAGSGKNTEAFF,TGCGCCAGCAGCCAATTCGCGGGGTCCGGGAAAAACACTGAAGCTTTCTTT
TRBD2,TRBV4-2,TRBJ2-5,-,CASSQVQRGEKETQYF,TGTGCCAGCAGCCAAGTCCAGCGGGGGGAGAAAGAGACCCAGTACTTC
TRBD2,TRBV18,TRBJ2-1,-,CASSPPSGGPYNEQFF,TGTGCCAGCTCACCGCCTAGCGGGGGCCCTTACAATGAGCAGTTCTTC
TRBD1,TRBV6-6,TRBJ1-1,few,CASSPGTGGTEAFF,TGTGCCAGCAGTCCCGGGACAGGGGGCACTGAAGCTTTCTTT
-,TRBV19,TRBJ1-6,-,CASSNDRVSSPLHF,TGTGCCAGTAGTAACGACAGAGTTTCCTCACCCCTCCACTTT
-,TRBV28,TRBJ1-1,-,CASSFRGMNTEAFF,TGTGCCAGCAGTTTTCGGGGGATGAACACTGAAGCTTTCTTT
TRBD1,TRBV2,TRBJ1-5,-,CASSEGRQGPYSNQPQHF,TGTGCCAGCAGTGAAGGGAGACAGGGCCCCTATAGCAATCAGCCCCAGCATTTT
-,TRBV11-2,TRBJ1-2,-,CASSLVMGLGRFYGYTF,TGTGCCAGCAGCTTAGTGATGGGCCTCGGAAGGTTCTATGGCTACACCTTC
TRBD1,TRBV28,TRBJ1-6,-,CASSVHRGRYSPLHF,TGTGCCAGCAGTGTTCACAGGGGGCGGTATTCACCCCTCCACTTT
TRBD1,TRBV30,TRBJ2-7,-,CAWQTGIADEQYF,TGTGCCTGGCAGACAGGGATTGCCGACGAGCAGTACTTC
-,TRBV5-4,TRBJ2-3,-,CASGRLGNTDTQYF,TGTGCCAGCGGTCGATTGGGCAACACAGATACGCAGTATTTT
-,TRBV6-6,TRBJ2-7,once,CASREQGHEQYF,TGTGCCAGCAGAGAACAGGGACACGAGCAGTACTTC
TRBD1,TRBV30,TRBJ2-3,-,CAWSVGQGADTQYF,TGTGCCTGGAGTGTCGGACAGGGGGCAGATACGCAGTATTTT
-,TRBV4-1,TRBJ2-1,-,CASRGGANSYNEQFF,TGCGCCAGCAGGGGGGGAGCCAACTCCTACAATGAGCAGTTCTTC
TRBD1,TRBV19,TRBJ1-4,-,CASSVDRGNEKLFF,TGTGCCAGTAGCGTGGACAGGGGAAATGAAAAACTGTTTTTT
TRBD2,TRBV27,TRBJ2-7,-,CASSPPGGSAGEQYF,TGTGCCAGCAGTCCGCCGGGGGGGTCGGCCGGCGAGCAGTACTTC
-,TRBV6-5,TRBJ1-1,-,CATRFLRWNTEAFF,TGTGCCACCCGATTTCTCAGGTGGAACACTGAAGCTTTCTTT
TRBD2,TRBV28,TRBJ2-1,-,CASNRPSGIGNEQFF,TGTGCCTCCAACCGGCCTAGCGGGATTGGCAATGAGCAGTTCTTC
-,TRBV28,TRBJ2-7,-,CASSSYYEQYF,TGTGCCAGCAGTTCCTACTACGAGCAGTACTTC
-,TRBV5-6,TRBJ1-3,-,CASSGEGSGNTIYF,TGTGCCAGCAGCGGTGAGGGCTCTGGAAACACCATATATTTT
-,TRBV18,TRBJ2-7,-,CASSQHGEQYF,TGTGCCAGCTCACAGCATGGCGAGCAGTACTTC
-,TRBV28,TRBJ2-3,-,CASSLSRPGDTQYF,TGTGCCAGCAGTCTATCCCGCCCGGGAGATACGCAGTATTTT
-,TRBV2,TRBJ2-7,-,CASSELETENYEQYF,TGTGCCAGCAGTGAATTGGAGACAGAGAATTACGAGCAGTACTTC
-,TRBV5-6,TRBJ2-2,-,CASSVTGTTGELFF,TGTGCCAGCAGCGTAACAGGGACCACCGGGGAGCTGTTTTTT
TRBD1,TRBV28,TRBJ1-3,few,CASSSTAEQGIVGNTIYF,TGTGCCAGCAGTTCGACCGCCGAACAGGGGATCGTTGGAAACACCATATATTTT
-,TRBV4-2,TRBJ2-7,-,CASSQDRQSYEQYF,TGTGCCAGCAGCCAAGATCGACAGTCCTACGAGCAGTACTTC
TRBD1,TRBV2,TRBJ1-2,once,CASMSSRGQGYTF,TGTGCCAGCATGTCGAGTAGGGGGCAGGGCTACACCTTC
-,TRBV5-1,TRBJ1-2,-,CASSPLDGGSGYTF,TGCGCCAGCAGCCCCCTGGATGGGGGGAGTGGCTACACCTTC
-,TRBV5-1,TRBJ1-3,once,CASSSSSKRGNTIYF,TGCGCCAGCAGCTCAAGTTCAAAGCGGGGAAACACCATATATTTT